This T cell receptor beta chain comes out of a study of shared clonotypes between healthy human individuals. This table comes from immunoSEQ multiplex PCR, and its TCRdb copy is limited to in-frame clones, with some not included. Of 2,500,000 or so clones listed, approximately 90% are singletons. Study-level results: The study found 4.5% to 5% of naive CD4 clonotypes shared across a handful of donors. A small donor pool kept down the genetic and exposure-history diversity that was represented. Rarefaction curves obtained for sorted subsets showed sequencing incomplete despite large depth.

The V and J ends lost 6 bases and 1 base respectively, with 15 bases between them. Germline-derived CDR1 and CDR2 are MNHEY and SVGAGI. The CDR3 contains 15 residues. For this clone: As yet, its antigen is unknown.

What was sequenced was naive CD4+ T cells sorted from blood. Specified subset: CD45RA+ positively selected. The sequence was obtained from a man younger than 35 in good health. This sequence joins TRBV6-5 and TRBJ1-1; TRBD1 might be the D (5 bases). The CDR3 sequence is CASRSPTTENTEAFF. The CDR3 DNA reads as TGTGCCAGCAGAAGCCCGACGACAGAGAACACTGAAGCTTTCTTT.